What follows are 16 T cell receptor beta chains derived from one specimen sequenced in a study of cytotoxic CD8 clonotypes in ibrutinib-treated CLL. Clones were sequenced by immunoSEQ multiplex PCR, and TCRdb holds only the in-frame ones, with some missing. The sample records roughly 250,000 clones, 70% being singletons. The sample here was PBMCs, taken after 24 months of ibrutinib treatment. The receptors here all came from a human donor with chronic lymphocytic leukemia.

This clone appeared a few times. CDR3 amino acids: CASSAHSEAFF. CDR3 DNA: TGTGCCAGCAGTGCACATAGTGAAGCTTTCTTT. This chain links TRBV6-5 with TRBJ1-1; D not certain. Trimming shortened V by 5 bases and J by 7 bases, and 8 bases separated the two germline ends. This CDR3 is built from 11 residues. CDR1 is MNHEY and CDR2 is SVGAGI in the germline V gene.

The chain combines TRBV5-1 with TRBJ2-1; 11 nucleotides match TRBD2. This CDR3 is 13 amino acids long. CDR1 is SGHRS and CDR2 is YFSETQ in the germline V gene. Trimming at V came to 3 bases and at J to 12 bases, leaving 5 bases not matched to a gene. CDR3 sequence reads: CASSYGLAGGQFF. As DNA, the CDR3 is TGCGCCAGCAGCTACGGACTAGCGGGCGGGCAGTTCTTC.

The chain is built from TRBV5-4 and TRBJ2-3; TRBD2 is a possible D gene (6 bases). V dropped 0 bases and J dropped 3 bases, with 17 bases sitting between them. Germline-derived CDR1 and CDR2 are SGHNT and YYREEE (reference sequence). This CDR3 is built from 17 residues. The CDR3 DNA reads TGTGCCAGCAGCTTGGTCTCCCTAGCGCTTAGGACAGATACGCAGTATTTT. This gives the protein CASSLVSLALRTDTQYF.

This rearrangement joins TRBV2 to TRBJ1-5, with TRBD1 matching over 8 bases. Trimming removed 7 bases from V and 5 bases from J; junction bases left unmatched: 7. The CDR3 is made up of 14 amino acids. Germline assignment: CDR1 SNHLY and CDR2 FYNNEI. CDR3 DNA sequence: TGTGCCAGCAACTCGGACAGGGCCGATCAGCCCCAGCATTTT. It encodes CASNSDRADQPQHF.

This chain connects TRBV28 to TRBJ1-2, with a tentative D call TRBD1 (5 bases). Germline V lookup: CDR1 MDHEN, CDR2 SYDVKM. V lost 7 bases and J 4 bases, leaving 16 bases between the germline ends. This CDR3 region has 14 residues. As DNA, the CDR3 is TGTGCCAGCACCCCCGTCGACAGAAGCTATGGCTACACCTTC. It specifies CASTPVDRSYGYTF.

The rearrangement uses TRBV7-9 and TRBJ1-1, with a possible D match to TRBD1 (6 bases). V lost 7 bases and J 1 base, leaving 13 bases between the germline ends. The CDR3 contains 14 residues. Germline V CDR1 and CDR2: SEHNR, FQNEAQ (reference sequence). The CDR3 reads CASTPDRQNTEAFF. In nucleotides, the CDR3 is TGTGCCAGCACCCCTGACAGGCAGAACACTGAAGCTTTCTTT.

CDR3 loop: CASSLRWQYNEQFF. CDR3 nucleotides: TGTGCCAGCAGCTTAAGGTGGCAGTACAATGAGCAGTTCTTC. The V and J genes are TRBV7-9 and TRBJ2-1; no clear D gene. Germline V gives CDR1 SEHNR, CDR2 FQNEAQ (reference sequence). Trimming took off 2 bases at V and 4 bases at J, with 9 bases between the two ends. The CDR3 sequence is 14 residues long.

The V call is TRBV2, the J call TRBJ2-1; no firm D call. The germline V gene has CDR1 SNHLY and CDR2 FYNNEI. The CDR3 length is 9 residues. Trimming took off 8 bases at V and 10 bases at J, with 6 bases between the two ends. CDR3 amino acids: CASSREQFF. CDR3 nucleotide sequence: TGTGCCAGCTCTAGAGAGCAGTTCTTC.

V is TRBV6-5 and J is TRBJ1-4, with D possibly TRBD1 on 5 matching bases. V was pared by 5 bases and J by 7 bases, with 14 bases between. This CDR3 is built from 14 residues. CDR1 and CDR2 (germline): MNHEY, SVGAGI. The CDR3 reads CASSGTFAGEKLFF. CDR3 DNA: TGTGCCAGCAGTGGGACCTTTGCAGGTGAAAAACTGTTTTTT.

The chain has TRBV18 and TRBJ2-5; 7 bases fit TRBD2. In germline, CDR1 is KGHSH, CDR2 LQKENI. The CDR3 has 16 residues. V lost 1 base to trimming and J lost 1 base; unmatched junction nucleotides: 6. The chain's CDR3 is CASSPLAGTPQETQYF. CDR3 bases: TGTGCCAGCTCACCACTAGCGGGTACGCCCCAAGAGACCCAGTACTTC. Using reference TRBV18 and TRBJ2-5 for the parts outside the CDR3, the full variable domain is NAGVMQNPRHLVRRRGQEARLRCSPMKGHSHVYWYRQLPEEGLKFMVYLQKENIIDESGMPKERFSAEFPKEGPSILRIQQVVRGDSAAYFCASSPLAGTPQETQYFGPGTRLLVL.

In this sample, this clone turned up a few times. This chain connects TRBV11-2 to TRBJ1-1, with D unresolved. CDR1 and CDR2 from the germline V gene are SGHAT and FQNNGV. There are 13 residues in the CDR3. V lost 5 bases and J 1 base, leaving 8 bases between the germline ends. CDR3 sequence: CASSLRENTEAFF. The DNA of the CDR3 is TGTGCCAGCAGCCTAAGGGAGAACACTGAAGCTTTCTTT.

The chain recombines TRBV28 with TRBJ2-4; D is possibly TRBD1 (6 bases). The CDR3 loop spans 17 amino acids. V lost 8 bases, J lost 0 bases, and 20 bases lay in between. Looked up from germline, CDR1 is MDHEN and CDR2 is SYDVKM. The CDR3 coding sequence is TGTGCCAGCCGAGCTCCCGAATACAGGGTAGCCAAAAACATTCAGTACTTC. It translates to CASRAPEYRVAKNIQYF.

V gene TRBV29-1 combines with J gene TRBJ2-2; D uncertain. The CDR3 spans 12 residues. The V and J ends lost 3 bases and 2 bases respectively, with 4 bases between them. Germline lookup yields CDR1 SQVTM and CDR2 ANQGSEA. This chain's CDR3 is CSVDHNTGELFF. Here the CDR3 DNA reads TGCAGCGTTGACCATAACACCGGGGAGCTGTTTTTT.

The V gene is TRBV27, the J gene TRBJ2-1; 8 bases align to TRBD1. CDR3 length equals 16 residues. With V trimmed by 0 bases and J by 7 bases, 8 bases remained unmatched. Germline loops: CDR1 MNHEY, CDR2 SMNVEV (reference sequence). The CDR3 reads CASSLSWGQVQNEQFF. In nucleotides, the CDR3 is TGTGCCAGCAGTTTATCATGGGGACAGGTCCAGAATGAGCAGTTCTTC.

The chain combines TRBV28 with TRBJ1-4; possibly TRBD1 for D (6 bases). The ends were cut back, 5 bases at V and 6 bases at J, with 19 bases in the middle. The CDR3 has 16 residues. Germline V CDR1 and CDR2: MDHEN, SYDVKM. The CDR3 DNA is TGTGCCAGCAGTCCCCACGGGGCAGGGGAGGATGAAAAACTGTTTTTT. Translated: CASSPHGAGEDEKLFF.

The gene calls are TRBV7-2 and TRBJ2-5, with unresolved D. Germline values: CDR1 SGHTA, CDR2 FQGNSA. The ends were cut back, 5 bases at V and 5 bases at J, with 12 bases in the middle. This CDR3 is 13 amino acids long. CDR3 bases: TGTGCCAGCAGCCCTCGTAACGGGGAGACCCAGTACTTC. Translation: CASSPRNGETQYF.